The 20 T cell receptor beta chains reported below all come from one sample, sequenced in a study of control samples from healthy donors and cancer patients. Data came from immunoSEQ multiplex PCR; TCRdb stores just in-frame clones and leaves some out. This sample yields around 180,000 clones, of which 85% to 90% are seen a single time; roughly 5.3% belongs to the top ten. Material: blood. The receptors here all came from a woman aged 25 to 45 in good health.

The chain recombines TRBV18 with TRBJ2-1, with D perhaps TRBD1 (6 bases). This CDR3 comprises 13 residues. The germline gives CDR1 KGHSH, CDR2 LQKENI. V was trimmed by 4 bases and J by 5 bases, leaving 9 bases between them. CDR3 bases: TGTGCCAGCTCACGCCGACAGGACAATGAGCAGTTCTTC. It codes for CASSRRQDNEQFF.

This clone was picked up a small number of times. The J gene is TRBJ2-3, the V gene TRBV3-1 (or the pseudogene TRBV3-2); TRBD1 matches at 7 bases. Germline V gives CDR1 LGHDT, CDR2 YNNKEL (reference sequence). The CDR3 has 14 residues. J was trimmed by 1 base and V by 4 bases; bases with no gene match: 2. CDR3 sequence (DNA): TGTGCCAGCAGCCTAGGACAGGGCACAGATACGCAGTATTTT. It yields the protein CASSLGQGTDTQYF.

The rearrangement links TRBV28 to TRBJ1-5; 10 nucleotides match TRBD1. V trimming: 4 bases; J trimming: 7 bases; junction bases outside the gene matches: 4. This CDR3 is built from 14 residues. CDR1 MDHEN and CDR2 SYDVKM come from the germline V gene. The CDR3 coding sequence is TGTGCCAGCAGTTATGGACAGGGGGTCCAGCCCCAGCATTTT. Amino acid sequence: CASSYGQGVQPQHF.

This clone appeared a few times. The chain is built from TRBV28 and TRBJ2-1, with 9 bases that match TRBD2. The J segment lost 9 bases and the V segment lost 5 bases, leaving 11 bases of the junction unmatched. Germline V CDR1 and CDR2: MDHEN, SYDVKM. CDR3 length: 15 residues. The CDR3: CASSGMAGGPREQFF. CDR3 in DNA: TGTGCCAGCAGTGGTATGGCGGGAGGGCCGCGTGAGCAGTTCTTC.

The chain has TRBV5-5 and TRBJ1-5; D is unclear. Germline CDR1 is SGHKS and CDR2 is YYEKEE (reference sequence). The V gene lost 4 bases and the J gene lost 0 bases, with 20 bases spanning the gap. This CDR3 spans 18 amino acids. CDR3 DNA sequence: TGTGCCAGCAGCCATCCCGGGGAGGCACGCTATAGCAATCAGCCCCAGCATTTT. As protein: CASSHPGEARYSNQPQHF.

The CDR3 DNA sequence: TGTGCCAGCAGCAAATTCAAGCGGGAGAACACCGGGGAGCTGTTTTTT. It codes for CASSKFKRENTGELFF. The rearrangement uses TRBV21-1 and TRBJ2-2; the listed D gene, TRBD2, was not tested against the DNA. TRBV21-1 is a listed pseudogene. The CDR3 sequence is 16 residues long.

This chain uses TRBV14 with TRBJ2-7; D gene unclear. The CDR3 totals 15 residues. V was trimmed by 0 bases and J by 0 bases, leaving 9 bases between them. Germline CDR1 reads SGHDN; CDR2 reads FVKESK. CDR3 in DNA: TGTGCCAGCAGCCAAGAGCTTGCGAGCTCCTACGAGCAGTACTTC. It encodes CASSQELASSYEQYF.

This chain connects TRBV7-2 to TRBJ1-2, with D tentatively TRBD1 (6 bases). The CDR3 has 16 amino acids. V lost 1 base to trimming and J lost 4 bases, with 16 bases between them. Per the germline V gene, CDR1 is SGHTA and CDR2 is FQGNSA. CDR3 bases: TGTGCCAGCAGCTTAGTAAGAATCAGGGGATCCTATGGCTACACCTTC. This sequence encodes CASSLVRIRGSYGYTF.

The chain joins TRBV5-5 to TRBJ1-2; 12 bases align to TRBD1. The J segment lost 3 bases and the V segment lost 4 bases, leaving 13 bases of the junction unmatched. CDR1 and CDR2 (germline): SGHKS, YYEKEE (reference sequence). The CDR3 contains 18 residues. The CDR3 nucleotides are TGTGCCAGCAGCCGAGAGGGGACAGGGGGCGGTCGGGACTATGGCTACACCTTC. Translated: CASSREGTGGGRDYGYTF.

The DNA for the CDR3 is TGTGCCAGCAGTTCTAACACAGGGGATCGAGGAAACACCATATATTTT. Protein: CASSSNTGDRGNTIYF. This chain joins TRBV6-2 or TRBV6-3 and TRBJ1-3; 7 positions match TRBD1. The CDR3 runs 16 residues. Germline loops: CDR1 MNHEY, CDR2 SVGEGT. J was trimmed by 4 bases and V by 4 bases; bases with no gene match: 10.

The chain carries TRBV28 and TRBJ2-7, with 11 bases matching TRBD1. The ends lost 3 bases at V and 5 bases at J; junction bases unmatched: 6. Germline values: CDR1 MDHEN, CDR2 SYDVKM. CDR3 size: 15 residues. The CDR3 loop reads CASSLPGQGGDEQYF. The CDR3 bases are TGTGCCAGCAGTTTGCCGGGACAGGGGGGGGACGAGCAGTACTTC.

The chain joins TRBV28 to TRBJ2-7; D is uncertain. Germline V gives CDR1 MDHEN, CDR2 SYDVKM. V shed 5 bases and J shed 0 bases, with 14 bases lying between them. The CDR3 is 15 residues long. CDR3: CASSPTRPYSYEQYF. The CDR3 DNA reads TGTGCCAGCAGTCCTACTCGGCCGTACTCCTACGAGCAGTACTTC.

The rearrangement links TRBV6-6 to TRBJ2-5, with D possibly TRBD2 on 7 matching bases. This CDR3 spans 14 amino acids. The V gene lost 5 bases and the J gene lost 5 bases, with 15 bases spanning the gap. From germline, CDR1 is MNHNY and CDR2 SVGAGI (reference sequence). CDR3 amino acids: CASSIQGRGETQYF. The CDR3 DNA follows: TGTGCCAGCAGTATTCAGGGGCGGGGGGAGACCCAGTACTTC.

The chain couples TRBV7-2 to TRBJ1-5, with 9 bases identical to TRBD1. Losses at the gene ends were 5 bases for V and 4 bases for J; bases not matched to a gene: 3. Per germline, CDR1 SGHTA and CDR2 FQGNSA. The CDR3 consists of 14 residues. Here the CDR3 reads CASSPGQGNQPQHF. The CDR3 DNA is TGTGCCAGCAGCCCCGGACAGGGGAATCAGCCCCAGCATTTT.

This rearrangement joins TRBV2 to TRBJ2-1; D gene uncertain. The germline gives CDR1 SNHLY, CDR2 FYNNEI. CDR3 length equals 11 residues. Trimming removed 7 bases from V and 10 bases from J, with 11 bases in between. CDR3 nucleotide sequence: TGTGCCAGCAAGGCAGATGGCGAGCAGTTCTTC. It is translated as CASKADGEQFF.

V and J are TRBV6-2 or TRBV6-3 and TRBJ2-3; D is uncertain. Germline V gives CDR1 MNHEY, CDR2 SVGEGT. The CDR3 sequence is 14 residues long. The V end was cut by 2 bases, the J end by 2 bases, with 8 bases between. The CDR3 coding sequence is TGTGCCAGCAGTTACCCCAGGTCCACAGATACGCAGTATTTT. This translates into CASSYPRSTDTQYF.

The chain employs TRBV4-1 and TRBJ2-1; D not certain. Trimming removed 0 bases from V and 0 bases from J, with 12 bases in between. The CDR3 sequence is 17 residues long. The V gene's germline CDR1 is MGHRA and CDR2 YSYEKL. CDR3 in amino acids: CASSQDGTLSSYNEQFF. The CDR3 nucleotides are TGCGCCAGCAGCCAAGATGGAACGCTGTCCTCCTACAATGAGCAGTTCTTC.

The J gene is TRBJ1-5, the V gene TRBV5-5; D perhaps matches TRBD1 (6 bases). With 2 bases removed from V and 4 bases from J, the gap between germline ends came to 22 bases. The CDR3 extends over 18 amino acids. In germline, CDR1 is SGHKS, CDR2 YYEKEE (reference sequence). The DNA for the CDR3 is TGTGCCAGCAGCTTTAATCCCAGGGGCGCCACGAAAAATCAGCCCCAGCATTTT. It translates to CASSFNPRGATKNQPQHF.

This sequence joins TRBV6-5 and TRBJ1-1, with 7 bases matching TRBD1. V lost 5 bases to trimming and J lost 1 base; unmatched junction nucleotides: 4. In germline, CDR1 is MNHEY, CDR2 SVGAGI. The CDR3 covers 14 residues. For the CDR3, the DNA is TGTGCCAGCAGTACCCGGGACAGGAACACTGAAGCTTTCTTT. The encoded protein is CASSTRDRNTEAFF.

The genes are TRBV9 and TRBJ2-2; D ambiguous. The germline V gene encodes CDR1 SGDLS and CDR2 YYNGEE. The CDR3 is made up of 13 amino acids. With 3 bases removed from V and 6 bases from J, the gap between germline ends came to 9 bases. The CDR3: CASSGRVSGELFF. Written as DNA, the CDR3 is TGTGCCAGCAGCGGACGGGTGTCCGGGGAGCTGTTTTTT.